The rows below give T cell receptor beta chains drawn from one sample of a study of cytomegalovirus exposure and HLA in healthy donors. Assay used: immunoSEQ multiplex PCR; TCRdb lists only in-frame clones, some missing. The table shows fewer than 150,000 clones, with 88% occurring only once. The sequenced sample was PBMCs. The receptors shown here come from a man in his thirties or forties in good health and CMV-seronegative. CDR3s include the opening cysteine and the closing phenylalanine or tryptophan. D genes are given only for firm matches. The size of a clone is reported for some rows only, either as once, few or many, or as a class for expanded clones.

j_call,d_call,clone_size,v_call,cdr3_nt,cdr3_aa
TRBJ2-3,NA,NA,TRBV5-1,TGCGCCAGCAGCTTGAGACAGAGCACAGATACGCAGTATTTT,CASSLRQSTDTQYF
TRBJ1-2,NA,NA,TRBV30,TGTGCCTGGCACCAGGGTGTTGGCTACACCTTC,CAWHQGVGYTF
TRBJ2-5,TRBD2,NA,TRBV4-1,TGCGCCAGCAGCCAGGGAAGCGGGAGGGCAGAGACCCAGTACTTC,CASSQGSGRAETQYF
TRBJ1-1,NA,NA,TRBV10-3,TGTGCCACCAGCGAGTTCCAGGACACTGAAGCTTTCTTT,CATSEFQDTEAFF
TRBJ2-7,TRBD1,NA,TRBV27,TGTGCCAGCAGTCCCACCAACAGGGGGCGCGAGTACGAGCAGTACTTC,CASSPTNRGREYEQYF
TRBJ2-1,TRBD2,NA,TRBV30,TGTGCCTGGAACGGACTAGCGGGAGCCCCGACCTTCAATGAGCAGTTCTTC,CAWNGLAGAPTFNEQFF
TRBJ1-2,TRBD1,NA,TRBV2,TGTGCCAGCAGCGCAAGACAGGGGTATAACTATGGCTACACCTTC,CASSARQGYNYGYTF
TRBJ2-5,TRBD2,NA,TRBV2,TGTGCCAGCAGGGTAAAAAGCCCAGGGACTAGAGAAGAGACCCAGTACTTC,CASRVKSPGTREETQYF
TRBJ1-1,TRBD1,NA,TRBV6-6,TGTGCCAGCAGTTTCCGACAGGGGGGCACTGAAGCTTTCTTT,CASSFRQGGTEAFF
TRBJ2-2,NA,NA,TRBV2,TGTGCCAGCAGTGGCTTCGAGGCCGGGGAGCTGTTTTTT,CASSGFEAGELFF
TRBJ2-1,NA,once,TRBV6-6,TGTGCCAGCAGGGGCAGTGAGCAGTTCTTC,CASRGSEQFF
TRBJ1-2,TRBD1,NA,TRBV9,TGTGCCAGCAGCCTCCCGGCGGACAGGGATTTCTATGGCTACACCTTC,CASSLPADRDFYGYTF
TRBJ1-1,TRBD1,few,TRBV2,TGTGCCACCTGTCGACAGGGGGGGACTGAAGCTTTCTTT,CATCRQGGTEAFF
TRBJ2-3,NA,NA,TRBV27,TGTGCCAGCAGTCCGAGTACAGATACGCAGTATTTT,CASSPSTDTQYF
TRBJ2-1,TRBD1,NA,TRBV29-1,TGCAGCGCATGGGGCATGGGACAGGGCATTAGTGAGCAGTTCTTC,CSAWGMGQGISEQFF
TRBJ1-1,NA,NA,TRBV4-3,TGCGCCAGCAGCCAAGATCCCAGGGGTGGTGAAGCTTTCTTT,CASSQDPRGGEAFF
TRBJ1-3,NA,NA,TRBV19,TGTGCCAGTTCCGGGACTGGAAACACCATATATTTT,CASSGTGNTIYF
TRBJ2-2,NA,few,TRBV7-3,TGTGCCAGCAGCGAGGGTATCAGCGGGGAGCTGTTTTTT,CASSEGISGELFF
TRBJ1-2,TRBD1,NA,TRBV29-1,TGCAGCGTATCATCAGGGGGCGAGGACTATGGCTACACCTTC,CSVSSGGEDYGYTF
TRBJ2-5,NA,once,TRBV29-1,TGCAGCACCTGGACAGACCCTATCGGGACCCAGTACTTC,CSTWTDPIGTQYF
TRBJ2-6,TRBD2,NA,TRBV6-1,TGTGCCAGCAGTGAAGCCGGGAGGTTGGGGGCCAACGTCCTGACTTTC,CASSEAGRLGANVLTF
TRBJ1-1,NA,NA,TRBV6-5,TGTGCCAGCAGCCACAGGGAGAACACTGAAGCTTTCTTT,CASSHRENTEAFF
TRBJ2-7,TRBD2,NA,TRBV6-5,TGTGCCAGCAGTTACTCGACTAGCGGGGTCTACGAGCAGTACTTC,CASSYSTSGVYEQYF
TRBJ2-5,NA,NA,TRBV19,TGTGCCAGTAGCCCGGGGGTTGGCAGAAAAGAGACCCAGTACTTC,CASSPGVGRKETQYF
TRBJ1-1,NA,NA,TRBV5-1,TGCGCCAGCAGCTCGGAGGGACCGAACACTGAAGCTTTCTTT,CASSSEGPNTEAFF
TRBJ2-7,NA,NA,TRBV6-5,TGTGCCAGCAAAAGAAACAGGGACACCTACGAGCAGTACTTC,CASKRNRDTYEQYF